This T cell receptor (beta chain) was profiled in a study of cytomegalovirus exposure and HLA in healthy donors. PCR amplification relied on 60 Vbeta primers (plus 13 Jbeta primers). In the source study's methods: Roughly 11 million shared chains were among the roughly 80 million unique TCR beta chains that a later analysis counted. The data were produced by immunoSEQ multiplex PCR, yet TCRdb's version contains in-frame clones alone and is incomplete. The V and J calls and clone size were taken over from that table, and D and trimming were inferred from the DNA. The data contain around 89,000 clones, approximately 84% of them singletons. Points on this clone: Its target is unknown.

V was trimmed by 5 bases and J by 2 bases, leaving 14 bases between them. Per germline, CDR1 GTSNPN and CDR2 SVGIG (reference sequence). This CDR3 is built from 14 residues. Overall study findings and caveats: Follow-up analysis found HLA locus-dependent TCR association rates, highest for DRB1 and lowest for HLA-C. Altogether, 160 or so TCR beta chains were recorded as cytomegalovirus-associated. TCR beta sequences reportedly predicted most subjects' HLA-A and HLA-B alleles accurately.

The TCR originated in a girl aged 2 to 10 in good health and CMV-seropositive. V gene TRBV30 combines with J gene TRBJ2-3, with D perhaps matching TRBD2 (5 bases). The specimen was PBMCs. The CDR3 loop is CAWQRASNTDTQYF. Here the CDR3 DNA reads TGTGCCTGGCAGAGGGCGTCTAACACAGATACGCAGTATTTT.